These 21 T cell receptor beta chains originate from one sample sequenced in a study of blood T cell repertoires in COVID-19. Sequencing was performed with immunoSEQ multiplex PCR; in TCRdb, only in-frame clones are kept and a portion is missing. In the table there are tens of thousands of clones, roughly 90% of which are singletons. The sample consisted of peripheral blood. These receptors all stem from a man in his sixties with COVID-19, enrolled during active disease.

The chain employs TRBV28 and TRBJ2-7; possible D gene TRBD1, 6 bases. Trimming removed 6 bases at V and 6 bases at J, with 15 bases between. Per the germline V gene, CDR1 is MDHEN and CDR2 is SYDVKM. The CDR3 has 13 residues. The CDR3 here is CASSPSQGREQYF. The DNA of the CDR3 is TGTGCCAGCAGCCCATCACAGGGTCGCGAGCAGTACTTC.

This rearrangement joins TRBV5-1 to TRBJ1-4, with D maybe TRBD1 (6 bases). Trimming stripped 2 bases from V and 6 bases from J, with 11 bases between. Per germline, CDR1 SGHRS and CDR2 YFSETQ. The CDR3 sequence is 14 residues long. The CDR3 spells CASSFSGADEKLFF. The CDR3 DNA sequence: TGCGCCAGCAGCTTTTCAGGGGCCGATGAAAAACTGTTTTTT.

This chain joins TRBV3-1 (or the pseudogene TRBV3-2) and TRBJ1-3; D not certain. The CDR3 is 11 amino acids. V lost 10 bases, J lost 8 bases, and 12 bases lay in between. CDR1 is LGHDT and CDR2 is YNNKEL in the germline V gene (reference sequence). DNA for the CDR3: TGTGCCACTTCCGACACTGACACCATATATTTT. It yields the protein CATSDTDTIYF.

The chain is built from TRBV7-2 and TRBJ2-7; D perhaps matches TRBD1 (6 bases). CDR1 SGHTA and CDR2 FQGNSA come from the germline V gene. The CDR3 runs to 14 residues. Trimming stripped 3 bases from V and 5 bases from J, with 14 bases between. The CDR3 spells CASSFQGNGNEQYF. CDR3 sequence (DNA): TGTGCCAGCAGCTTCCAGGGGAATGGCAACGAGCAGTACTTC.

As DNA, the CDR3 is TGTGCCAGCCGACCGGGACAGATCTACGAGCAGTACTTC. It codes for CASRPGQIYEQYF. The V and J genes are TRBV21-1 and TRBJ2-7; whether TRBD1, the table's D call, matches the DNA was not checked. TRBV21-1 is flagged as a pseudogene. This CDR3 spans 13 amino acids.

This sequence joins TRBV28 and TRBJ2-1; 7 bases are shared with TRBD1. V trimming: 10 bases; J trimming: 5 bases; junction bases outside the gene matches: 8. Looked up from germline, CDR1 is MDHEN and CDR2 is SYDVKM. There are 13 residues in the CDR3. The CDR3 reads CATKRQGNNEQFF. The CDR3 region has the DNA TGTGCCACAAAGCGACAGGGTAACAATGAGCAGTTCTTC. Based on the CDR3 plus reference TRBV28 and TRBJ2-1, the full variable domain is DVKVTQSSRYLVKRTGEKVFLECVQDMDHENMFWYRQDPGLGLRLIYFSYDVKMKEKGDIPEGYSVSREKKERFSLILESASTNQTSMYLCATKRQGNNEQFFGPGTRLTVL.

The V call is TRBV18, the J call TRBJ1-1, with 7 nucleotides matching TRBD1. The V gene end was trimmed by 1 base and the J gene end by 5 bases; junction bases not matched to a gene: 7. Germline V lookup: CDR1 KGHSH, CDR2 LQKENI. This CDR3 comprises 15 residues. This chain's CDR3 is CASSPLRTGGTEAFF. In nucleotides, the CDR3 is TGTGCCAGCTCACCACTTCGGACAGGCGGGACTGAAGCTTTCTTT.

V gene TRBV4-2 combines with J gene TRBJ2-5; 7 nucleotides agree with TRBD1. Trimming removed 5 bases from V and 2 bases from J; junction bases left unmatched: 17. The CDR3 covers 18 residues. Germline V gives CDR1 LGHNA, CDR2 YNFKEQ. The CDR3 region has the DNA TGTGCCAGCAGCATCAACAGCCGGGACAGTCCCCTACAAGAGACCCAGTACTTC. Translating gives CASSINSRDSPLQETQYF.

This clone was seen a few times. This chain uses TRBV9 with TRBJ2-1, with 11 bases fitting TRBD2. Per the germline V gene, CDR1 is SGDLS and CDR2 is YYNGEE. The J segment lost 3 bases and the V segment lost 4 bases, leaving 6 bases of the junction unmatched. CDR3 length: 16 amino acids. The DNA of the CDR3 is TGTGCCAGCAGCCCAGAAGGGACTAGCGGCTACAATGAGCAGTTCTTC. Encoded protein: CASSPEGTSGYNEQFF. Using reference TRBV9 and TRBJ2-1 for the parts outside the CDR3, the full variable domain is DSGVTQTPKHLITATGQRVTLRCSPRSGDLSVYWYQQSLDQGLQFLIQYYNGEERAKGNILERFSAQQFPDLHSELNLSSLELGDSALYFCASSPEGTSGYNEQFFGPGTRLTVL.

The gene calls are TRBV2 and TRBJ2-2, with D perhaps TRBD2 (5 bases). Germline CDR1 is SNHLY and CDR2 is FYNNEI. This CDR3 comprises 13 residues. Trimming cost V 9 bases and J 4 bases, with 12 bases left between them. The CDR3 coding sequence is TGTGCCAGAGGAGACGCGGGCACCGGGGAGCTGTTTTTT. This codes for CARGDAGTGELFF.

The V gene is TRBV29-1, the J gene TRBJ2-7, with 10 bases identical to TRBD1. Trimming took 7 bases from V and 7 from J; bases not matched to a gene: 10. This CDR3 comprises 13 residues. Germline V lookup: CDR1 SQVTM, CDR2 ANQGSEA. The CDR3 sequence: CSASDRGRGEQYF. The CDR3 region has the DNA TGCAGCGCCTCAGACAGGGGGCGTGGAGAGCAGTACTTC.

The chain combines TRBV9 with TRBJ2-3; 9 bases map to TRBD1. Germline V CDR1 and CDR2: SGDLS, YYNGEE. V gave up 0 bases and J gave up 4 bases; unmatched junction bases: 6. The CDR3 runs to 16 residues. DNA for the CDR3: TGTGCCAGCAGCGTAGACAGGGGGCGCCCCCCAGATACGCAGTATTTT. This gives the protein CASSVDRGRPPDTQYF. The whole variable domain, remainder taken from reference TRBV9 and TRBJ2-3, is DSGVTQTPKHLITATGQRVTLRCSPRSGDLSVYWYQQSLDQGLQFLIQYYNGEERAKGNILERFSAQQFPDLHSELNLSSLELGDSALYFCASSVDRGRPPDTQYFGPGTRLTVL.

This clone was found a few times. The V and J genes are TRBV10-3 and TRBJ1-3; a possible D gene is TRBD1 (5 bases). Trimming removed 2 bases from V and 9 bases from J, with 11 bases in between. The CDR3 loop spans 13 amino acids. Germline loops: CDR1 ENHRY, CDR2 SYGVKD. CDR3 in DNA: TGTGCCATCAGTGAGCCGCAGGGTAGCACCATATATTTT. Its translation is CAISEPQGSTIYF.

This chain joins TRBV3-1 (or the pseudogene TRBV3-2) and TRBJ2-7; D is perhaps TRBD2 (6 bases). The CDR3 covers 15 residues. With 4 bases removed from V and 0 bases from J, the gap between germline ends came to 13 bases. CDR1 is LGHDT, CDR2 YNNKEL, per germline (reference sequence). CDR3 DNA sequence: TGTGCCAGCAGCCTTCTGGCGGGGAGCTCCTACGAGCAGTACTTC. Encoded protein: CASSLLAGSSYEQYF.

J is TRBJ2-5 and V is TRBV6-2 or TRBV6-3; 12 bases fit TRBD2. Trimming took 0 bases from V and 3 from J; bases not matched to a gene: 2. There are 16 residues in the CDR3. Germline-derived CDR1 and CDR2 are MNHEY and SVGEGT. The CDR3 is CASSYSTSGSKETQYF. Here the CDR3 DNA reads TGTGCCAGCAGTTACTCGACTAGCGGGAGTAAAGAGACCCAGTACTTC.

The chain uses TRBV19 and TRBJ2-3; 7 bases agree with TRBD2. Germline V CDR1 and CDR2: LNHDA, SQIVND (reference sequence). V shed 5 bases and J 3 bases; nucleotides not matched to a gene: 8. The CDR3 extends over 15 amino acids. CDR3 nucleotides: TGTGCCAGTAGTCTTCGGGAGGCCGGGACAGATACGCAGTATTTT. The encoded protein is CASSLREAGTDTQYF.

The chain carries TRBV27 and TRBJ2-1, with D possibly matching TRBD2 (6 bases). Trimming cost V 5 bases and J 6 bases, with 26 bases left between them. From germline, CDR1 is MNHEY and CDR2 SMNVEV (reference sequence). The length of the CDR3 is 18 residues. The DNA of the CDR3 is TGTGCCAGCAGTCTCCGATGGGCGGGGCACGGGGTGGGCAATGAGCAGTTCTTC. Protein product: CASSLRWAGHGVGNEQFF.

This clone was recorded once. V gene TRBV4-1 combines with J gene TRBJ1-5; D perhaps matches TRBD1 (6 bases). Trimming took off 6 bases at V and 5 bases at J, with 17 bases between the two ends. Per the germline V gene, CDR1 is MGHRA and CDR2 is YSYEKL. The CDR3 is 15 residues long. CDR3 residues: CASRKDREGDQPQHF. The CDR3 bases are TGCGCCAGCAGGAAGGACAGAGAAGGGGATCAGCCCCAGCATTTT.

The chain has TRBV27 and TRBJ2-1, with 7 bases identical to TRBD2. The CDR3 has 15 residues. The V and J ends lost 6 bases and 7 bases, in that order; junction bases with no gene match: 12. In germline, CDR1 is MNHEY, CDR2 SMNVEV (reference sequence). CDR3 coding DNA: TGTGCCAGCAGGGGATATAGCGGGTTGGGGAATGAGCAGTTCTTC. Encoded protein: CASRGYSGLGNEQFF.

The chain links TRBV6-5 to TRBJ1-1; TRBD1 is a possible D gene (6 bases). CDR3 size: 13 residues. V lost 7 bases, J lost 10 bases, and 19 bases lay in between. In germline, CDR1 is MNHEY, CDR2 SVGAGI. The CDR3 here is CASTQQGGARAFF. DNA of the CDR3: TGTGCCAGCACCCAACAGGGAGGGGCAAGAGCTTTCTTT.

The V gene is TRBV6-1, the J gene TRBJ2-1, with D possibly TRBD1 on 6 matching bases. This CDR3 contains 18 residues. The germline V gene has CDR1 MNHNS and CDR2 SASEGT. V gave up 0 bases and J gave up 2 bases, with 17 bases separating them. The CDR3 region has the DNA TGTGCCAGCAGTGAAGCACTACTCAGACAGGACCCCTACAATGAGCAGTTCTTC. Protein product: CASSEALLRQDPYNEQFF.